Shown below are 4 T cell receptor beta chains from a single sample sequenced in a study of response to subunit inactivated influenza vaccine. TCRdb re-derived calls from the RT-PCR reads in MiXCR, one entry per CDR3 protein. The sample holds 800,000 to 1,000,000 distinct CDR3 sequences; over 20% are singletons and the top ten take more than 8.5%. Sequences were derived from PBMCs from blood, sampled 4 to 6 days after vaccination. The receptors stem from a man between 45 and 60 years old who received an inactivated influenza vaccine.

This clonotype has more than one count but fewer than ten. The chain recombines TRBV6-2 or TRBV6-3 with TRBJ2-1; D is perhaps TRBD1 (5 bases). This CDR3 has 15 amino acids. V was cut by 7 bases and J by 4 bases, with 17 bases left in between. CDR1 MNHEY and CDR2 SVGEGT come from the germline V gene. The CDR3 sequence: CASISDRRFYNEQFF. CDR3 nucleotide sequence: TGTGCCAGCATAAGCGACAGACGTTTTTACAATGAGCAGTTCTTC.

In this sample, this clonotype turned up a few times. The CDR3 here is CASSFDRGLEQYF. Here the CDR3 DNA reads TGCGCCAGCAGCTTTGACAGGGGCCTCGAGCAGTACTTC. The V and J genes are TRBV5-1 and TRBJ2-7; 8 bases fit TRBD1. Germline V gene lookup returns CDR1 SGHRS and CDR2 YFSETQ. This CDR3 contains 13 residues. V trimming: 2 bases; J trimming: 6 bases; junction bases outside the gene matches: 4.

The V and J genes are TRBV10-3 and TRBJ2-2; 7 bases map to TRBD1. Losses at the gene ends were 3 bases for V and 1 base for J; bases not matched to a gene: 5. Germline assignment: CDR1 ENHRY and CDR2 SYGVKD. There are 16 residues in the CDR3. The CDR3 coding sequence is TGTGCCATCAGTGAATCTGGGACAGTGAACACCGGGGAGCTGTTTTTT. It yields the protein CAISESGTVNTGELFF.

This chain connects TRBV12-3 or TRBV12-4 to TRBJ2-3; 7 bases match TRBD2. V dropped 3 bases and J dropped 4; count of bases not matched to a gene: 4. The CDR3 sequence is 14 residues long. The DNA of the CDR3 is TGTGCCAGCAGTTTGGGGGGGTGGCCAGATACGCAGTATTTT. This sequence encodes CASSLGGWPDTQYF.